This T cell receptor beta chain originates from a study of blood T cell repertoires in COVID-19. CDR3 length equals 17 residues. With V trimmed by 0 bases and J by 2 bases, 8 bases remained unmatched. Germline CDR1 LGHNA, CDR2 YSLEER. Profiling relied on immunoSEQ multiplex PCR, and the TCRdb table lists in-frame clones only, not all of them. The data show about 38,000 clones, approximately 81% seen once. This clonotype was obtained from a man aged 60 to 69 with COVID-19, enrolled during active disease. The chain joins TRBV4-3 to TRBJ2-7; 9 nucleotides align to TRBD1. The sample taken for sequencing was peripheral blood. CDR3 nucleotides: TGCGCCAGCAGCCAAGATCCGAAGGGACAGGGAACCTACGAGCAGTACTTC. Protein sequence: CASSQDPKGQGTYEQYF.